The rows below give T cell receptor beta chains drawn from one sample of a study of blood T cell repertoires in COVID-19. Sequencing was performed with immunoSEQ multiplex PCR; in TCRdb, only in-frame clones are kept and a portion is missing. Here the sample spans a few hundred thousand clones, roughly 91% being singletons. Sequencing used PBMCs or T cells enriched from blood (not recorded which). All receptors come from a woman in her sixties who had recovered from COVID-19. Both conserved end residues are part of each CDR3. Each record gives: clone size, J gene, V gene, D gene, CDR3 DNA, CDR3 protein. The D gene is left open where the match is weak. Some rows mark clone size as missing; the rest say once, few, many or name a class of expanded clone.

abundance: -
j_gene: TRBJ2-3
v_gene: TRBV28
d_gene: -
CDR3nt: TGTGCCAGCAGAAAAACTAGCACAGATACGCAGTATTTT
CDR3aa: CASRKTSTDTQYF

abundance: -
j_gene: TRBJ1-2
v_gene: TRBV5-1
d_gene: TRBD1
CDR3nt: TGCGCCAGCAGCTGGGGACAGGGCGATGGCTACACCTTC
CDR3aa: CASSWGQGDGYTF

abundance: -
j_gene: TRBJ1-1
v_gene: TRBV2
d_gene: -
CDR3nt: TGTGCCAGCACTAAATCAGGGTTTCACACTGAAGCTTTCTTT
CDR3aa: CASTKSGFHTEAFF

abundance: -
j_gene: TRBJ1-5
v_gene: TRBV10-2
d_gene: -
CDR3nt: TGCGCCAGCAGTGAAAGCGGGACGCATCAGCCCCAGCATTTT
CDR3aa: CASSESGTHQPQHF

abundance: -
j_gene: TRBJ2-1
v_gene: TRBV15
d_gene: TRBD2
CDR3nt: TGTGCCACCAGCAGGTGGACTAGCGGGGACAATGAGCAGTTCTTC
CDR3aa: CATSRWTSGDNEQFF

abundance: -
j_gene: TRBJ1-2
v_gene: TRBV21-1
d_gene: -
CDR3nt: TGTGCCAGCAGCAAAGCTCTGGGGACCGCGGGGGGCTACACCTTC
CDR3aa: CASSKALGTAGGYTF

abundance: -
j_gene: TRBJ2-3
v_gene: TRBV7-9
d_gene: TRBD1
CDR3nt: TGTGCCAGCAGGCCCACCCGACAGGGCCGGGGCACAGATACGCAGTATTTT
CDR3aa: CASRPTRQGRGTDTQYF

abundance: -
j_gene: TRBJ2-7
v_gene: TRBV11-2
d_gene: TRBD2
CDR3nt: TGTGCCAGCAGCGCCAGACTAGCGGGGTCTACTGTCACCTACGAGCAGTACTTC
CDR3aa: CASSARLAGSTVTYEQYF

abundance: -
j_gene: TRBJ2-1
v_gene: TRBV4-1
d_gene: TRBD2
CDR3nt: TGCGCCAGCAGCCATGGACTAGCGGTCAACAATGAGCAGTTCTTC
CDR3aa: CASSHGLAVNNEQFF

abundance: once
j_gene: TRBJ1-2
v_gene: TRBV9
d_gene: -
CDR3nt: TGTGCCAGCAGCGTAGCCGGAGAAAGCTACTATGGCTACACCTTC
CDR3aa: CASSVAGESYYGYTF

abundance: -
j_gene: TRBJ1-6
v_gene: TRBV6-5
d_gene: -
CDR3nt: TGTGCCAGCAGTAGACAGATTCATAATTCACCCCTCCACTTT
CDR3aa: CASSRQIHNSPLHF

abundance: -
j_gene: TRBJ1-6
v_gene: TRBV30
d_gene: -
CDR3nt: TGTGCCTGGAGTCCCTTTGGGAGGGGACCTGGGAATTCACCCCTCCACTTT
CDR3aa: CAWSPFGRGPGNSPLHF

abundance: -
j_gene: TRBJ1-4
v_gene: TRBV5-4
d_gene: -
CDR3nt: TGTGCCAGCAGTCCCGACCCAGCGGCTAATGAAAAACTGTTTTTT
CDR3aa: CASSPDPAANEKLFF

abundance: once
j_gene: TRBJ2-3
v_gene: TRBV28
d_gene: -
CDR3nt: TGTGCCAGCAGCGGGAAGCCAGATACGCAGTATTTT
CDR3aa: CASSGKPDTQYF